This TCR beta chain emerged from a study of cytomegalovirus exposure and HLA in healthy donors. The primer mix had 60 Vbeta and 13 Jbeta primers. Measured with immunoSEQ multiplex PCR; TCRdb has only the in-frame clones, and not every one. The sample has about 160,000 clones; about 60% are singletons. With V trimmed by 4 bases and J by 0 bases, 4 bases remained unmatched. The CDR3 spans 15 residues. Germline loops: CDR1 SGDLS, CDR2 YYNGEE. As to this clone: The antigen is unknown.

All the people who gave samples were healthy bone marrow donors. Whole-study findings and limits: Most of the TCR beta V segments (in an earlier analysis) were productive either about 90% or about 30% of the time.

The rearrangement uses TRBV9 and TRBJ1-3, with 7 bases that match TRBD1. Sequencing was done on a sample of PBMCs. This sequence was found in a woman aged 55-69 years in good health and CMV-seropositive. The CDR3 sequence is CASSPRTGSGNTIYF. The CDR3 DNA follows: TGTGCCAGCAGCCCTAGGACAGGCTCTGGAAACACCATATATTTT.